These 27 T cell receptor beta chains were sequenced from one sample in a study of beta chain features in type 1 diabetes. The investigators reverse transcribed all of the isolated RNA, so they sequenced expressed TCRB transcripts. Clones were sequenced by immunoSEQ multiplex PCR, and TCRdb holds only the in-frame ones, with some missing. Among 250,000 to 400,000 clones listed, about 15% were seen once. The material sequenced was central memory CD4+ T cells from blood. These receptors were collected from a man aged 30 to 39 in good health.

This clone was detected a few times. V and J are TRBV15 and TRBJ2-1, with 10 bases matching TRBD2. J gave up 1 base and V 1 base, and 7 bases lay outside the gene matches. From germline, CDR1 is LNHNV and CDR2 YYDKDF (reference sequence). The CDR3 length is 18 residues. CDR3 in amino acids: CATSRGPSGRGSYNEQFF. The CDR3 bases are TGTGCCACCAGCAGAGGTCCTAGCGGGAGAGGGTCCTACAATGAGCAGTTCTTC.

In this sample, this clone turned up a few times. The chain is built from TRBV5-5 and TRBJ1-2, with D hard to call. Germline V lookup: CDR1 SGHKS, CDR2 YYEKEE (reference sequence). This CDR3 spans 16 amino acids. V gave up 0 bases and J gave up 6 bases, with 18 bases separating them. The CDR3 is CASSLVERGGDDGYTF. The CDR3, as DNA: TGTGCCAGCAGCTTGGTTGAAAGAGGTGGAGACGATGGCTACACCTTC.

CDR3 loop: CASSLGPRDFYGYTF. The DNA of the CDR3 is TGTGCCAGCAGCTTGGGGCCCAGGGACTTCTATGGCTACACCTTC. The genes are TRBV5-4 and TRBJ1-2, with TRBD1 as a possible D gene (5 bases). There are 15 residues in the CDR3. Trimming shortened V by 0 bases and J by 4 bases, and 13 bases separated the two germline ends. Germline V gene lookup returns CDR1 SGHNT and CDR2 YYREEE (reference sequence).

The chain recombines TRBV5-1 with TRBJ2-1; D may be TRBD2 (5 bases). CDR1 and CDR2 (germline): SGHRS, YFSETQ. This CDR3 is built from 14 residues. With 3 bases removed from V and 6 bases from J, the gap between germline ends came to 13 bases. CDR3 bases: TGCGCCAGCAGCTCCGAGGAAGGGAGCAATGAGCAGTTCTTC. It translates to CASSSEEGSNEQFF.

This clone was counted only a few times. V usage is TRBV6-1 and J usage is TRBJ2-1; 7 bases fit TRBD2. Germline assignment: CDR1 MNHNS and CDR2 SASEGT. The CDR3 sequence is 16 residues long. Germline trimming cut 4 bases from V and 2 bases from J; bases unmatched to any gene: 8. The CDR3 spells CASSVQGGSPYNEQFF. CDR3 in DNA: TGTGCCAGCAGTGTCCAGGGCGGGAGTCCCTACAATGAGCAGTTCTTC.

This clone was detected a few times. V is TRBV4-3 and J is TRBJ2-2, with TRBD1 matching 9 bases. J gave up 4 bases and V 0 bases, and 6 bases lay outside the gene matches. The CDR3 runs to 17 residues. Germline V gives CDR1 LGHNA, CDR2 YSLEER. CDR3 sequence (DNA): TGCGCCAGCAGCCAAGAATTGACAGGGGGAGGCACCGGGGAGCTGTTTTTT. Translating it yields CASSQELTGGGTGELFF.

This chain links TRBV7-2 with TRBJ2-3; the D is unclear. Deletions cut 3 bases from V and 0 bases from J, with 13 bases between. Looked up from germline, CDR1 is SGHTA and CDR2 is FQGNSA. This CDR3 contains 16 residues. The CDR3 region has the DNA TGTGCCAGCAGCTTTATGGGCCCATGGAGCACAGATACGCAGTATTTT. Its translation: CASSFMGPWSTDTQYF.

The rearrangement uses TRBV7-2 and TRBJ2-7; 8 bases are shared with TRBD1. Per the germline V gene, CDR1 is SGHTA and CDR2 is FQGNSA. The CDR3 contains 15 residues. Germline trimming cut 4 bases from V and 2 bases from J; bases unmatched to any gene: 7. The CDR3 protein is CASSSRTGTAYEQYF. The CDR3 bases are TGTGCCAGCAGCTCGCGGACAGGGACTGCCTACGAGCAGTACTTC.

This chain connects TRBV9 to TRBJ1-1; no clear D gene. The CDR3 consists of 16 residues. Deletions cut 4 bases from V and 2 bases from J, with 18 bases between. Germline CDR1 reads SGDLS; CDR2 reads YYNGEE. CDR3 loop: CASSLSATAGNTEAFF. CDR3 sequence (DNA): TGTGCCAGCAGCTTGTCAGCAACCGCGGGAAACACTGAAGCTTTCTTT.

This clone came up a few times. The chain has TRBV18 and TRBJ1-2; D may be TRBD1 (6 bases). Germline loops: CDR1 KGHSH, CDR2 LQKENI. Trimming left V 4 bases short and J 2 bases short, with 14 bases between. CDR3 length equals 15 residues. CDR3 region: CASSQTTGANYGYTF. CDR3 DNA sequence: TGTGCCAGCTCACAAACGACAGGCGCGAACTATGGCTACACCTTC.

The V and J genes are TRBV7-9 and TRBJ2-1; TRBD2 matches 7 bases. The CDR3 length is 12 residues. The germline V gene has CDR1 SEHNR and CDR2 FQNEAQ (reference sequence). The trim removed 1 base at V and 9 bases at J, leaving 0 bases unmatched. The CDR3 sequence is CASSLVAGEQFF. The CDR3 coding sequence is TGTGCCAGCAGCTTAGTAGCGGGTGAGCAGTTCTTC. The variable domain in full, with the rest retrieved from reference TRBV7-9 and TRBJ2-1, is DTGVSQNPRHKITKRGQNVTFRCDPISEHNRLYWYRQTLGQGPEFLTYFQNEAQLEKSRLLSDRFSAERPKGSFSTLEIQRTEQGDSAMYLCASSLVAGEQFFGPGTRLTVL.

This clone was observed a few times. The rearrangement joins TRBV5-1 to TRBJ2-3; 13 bases agree with TRBD2. V lost 0 bases and J lost 4; bases outside the gene matches: 2. Germline V gives CDR1 SGHRS, CDR2 YFSETQ. The CDR3 totals 16 residues. The CDR3 region has the DNA TGCGCCAGCAGCTTGGATGGACTAGCGGGAGCAGATACGCAGTATTTT. It specifies CASSLDGLAGADTQYF. The full variable domain, with the rest looked up from reference TRBV5-1 and TRBJ2-3, is KAGVTQTPRYLIKTRGQQVTLSCSPISGHRSVSWYQQTPGQGLQFLFEYFSETQRNKGNFPGRFSGRQFSNSRSEMNVSTLELGDSALYLCASSLDGLAGADTQYFGPGTRLTVL.

This clone was recorded at least ten times. The V gene is TRBV7-7, the J gene TRBJ2-5; the match to TRBD2 covers 14 bases. The CDR3 is 17 amino acids. Germline V gene sequence: CDR1 SSHAT, CDR2 FNYEAQ (reference sequence). Trimming cost V 5 bases and J 2 bases; bases outside gene matches: 7. The CDR3 protein is CASSEGLAGAKQETQYF. CDR3 in DNA: TGTGCCAGCAGCGAGGGACTAGCGGGGGCAAAACAAGAGACCCAGTACTTC.

The gene calls are TRBV7-3 and TRBJ2-3; D gene unclear. Germline V gene sequence: CDR1 SGHTA, CDR2 FQGTGA. Trimming shortened V by 1 base and J by 2 bases, and 10 bases separated the two germline ends. This CDR3 has 15 residues. This CDR3 reads CASSLMGRDTDTQYF. CDR3 DNA sequence: TGTGCCAGCAGCTTAATGGGTAGGGACACAGATACGCAGTATTTT.

In this sample, this clone turned up a few times. The chain's CDR3 is CASSFSGGARQETQYF. In DNA, the CDR3 is TGTGCCAGCAGCTTCAGCGGGGGGGCCCGGCAAGAGACCCAGTACTTC. The chain joins TRBV5-4 to TRBJ2-5; 10 bases match TRBD2. V lost 2 bases, J lost 2 bases, and 6 bases stayed unmatched. The CDR3 consists of 16 residues. CDR1 SGHNT and CDR2 YYREEE come from the germline V gene (reference sequence).

The table lists this clone with a few counts. The chain recombines TRBV7-9 with TRBJ2-5; 10 positions agree with TRBD2. Trimming removed 1 base from V and 5 bases from J; junction bases left unmatched: 4. Looked up from germline, CDR1 is SEHNR and CDR2 is FQNEAQ (reference sequence). The CDR3 covers 15 residues. The CDR3 region has the DNA TGTGCCAGCAGCTTAGGGGGACTAGCGATGGAGACCCAGTACTTC. The encoded protein is CASSLGGLAMETQYF.

The J gene is TRBJ2-3, the V gene TRBV5-4, with D unresolved. V lost 0 bases and J lost 9, with 20 bases in between. The CDR3 contains 16 residues. Germline V gives CDR1 SGHNT, CDR2 YYREEE (reference sequence). The CDR3 DNA follows: TGTGCCAGCAGCTTGGCCTCCAGTAGTGCCCCCACGACGCAGTATTTT. This translates into CASSLASSSAPTTQYF.

This clone was observed a handful of times. This chain connects TRBV2 to TRBJ2-3, with 7 bases matching TRBD1. The CDR3 runs to 13 residues. Germline-derived CDR1 and CDR2 are SNHLY and FYNNEI. The V gene end was trimmed by 9 bases and the J gene end by 7 bases; junction bases not matched to a gene: 10. In nucleotides, the CDR3 is TGTGCCAGTAGTATACGACAGGGAAATACGCAGTATTTT. Amino acid sequence: CASSIRQGNTQYF.

This chain joins TRBV9 and TRBJ2-3; maybe TRBD2 (6 bases). V lost 2 bases to trimming and J lost 3 bases, with 19 bases between them. The CDR3 totals 17 residues. CDR1 and CDR2 (germline): SGDLS, YYNGEE. The CDR3 nucleotides are TGTGCCAGCAGCGTCACGACTAGGCAAGCAGGAACAGATACGCAGTATTTT. It codes for CASSVTTRQAGTDTQYF. Full variable domain (rest looked up from reference TRBV9 and TRBJ2-3): DSGVTQTPKHLITATGQRVTLRCSPRSGDLSVYWYQQSLDQGLQFLIQYYNGEERAKGNILERFSAQQFPDLHSELNLSSLELGDSALYFCASSVTTRQAGTDTQYFGPGTRLTVL.

This clone was found a few times. The chain links TRBV6-1 to TRBJ2-1; 9 bases are a match to TRBD1. Per the germline V gene, CDR1 is MNHNS and CDR2 is SASEGT. Trimming at V came to 1 base and at J to 5 bases, leaving 3 bases not matched to a gene. The CDR3 consists of 15 residues. CDR3 region: CASSEDGQGNNEQFF. The CDR3 nucleotides read TGTGCCAGCAGTGAAGATGGACAGGGGAACAATGAGCAGTTCTTC.

This clone was seen only a few times. The junction departs from the called germline gene at one end, perhaps through a read error. The chain is built from TRBV29-1 and TRBJ2-1, with 9 bases that match TRBD2. The CDR3 extends over 14 amino acids. Germline values: CDR1 SQVTM, CDR2 ANQGSEA. CDR3 amino acids: CSLRSGGSYNEQLF. The CDR3 DNA sequence: TGCAGCCTCCGTAGCGGGGGCTCCTACAATGAGCAGCTCTTC.

The count of this clone is one. The J gene is TRBJ1-2, the V gene TRBV27, with a weak D call TRBD1 (5 bases). The CDR3 runs 17 residues. With 5 bases removed from V and 2 bases from J, the gap between germline ends came to 21 bases. The germline gives CDR1 MNHEY, CDR2 SMNVEV (reference sequence). CDR3 DNA: TGTGCCAGCAGTCTGACAGCCACCGGAACTCGAAACTATGGCTACACCTTC. Protein: CASSLTATGTRNYGYTF.

There are a few counts of this clone. V gene TRBV11-1 combines with J gene TRBJ2-2; D unclear. CDR1 is SGHAT, CDR2 FQDESV, per germline (reference sequence). V was shortened by 3 bases and J by 3 bases, with 5 bases between the two germline ends. The CDR3 totals 13 residues. The chain's CDR3 is CASSLQYTGELFF. CDR3 sequence (DNA): TGTGCCAGCAGCTTGCAGTACACCGGGGAGCTGTTTTTT. Full variable domain (missing parts from reference TRBV11-1 and TRBJ2-2): EAEVAQSPRYKITEKSQAVAFWCDPISGHATLYWYRQILGQGPELLVQFQDESVVDDSQLPKDRFSAERLKGVDSTLKIQPAELGDSAMYLCASSLQYTGELFFGEGSRLTVL.

The chain has TRBV29-1 and TRBJ1-5; D unclear. The V end was cut by 5 bases, the J end by 0 bases, with 8 bases between. Per the germline V gene, CDR1 is SQVTM and CDR2 is ANQGSEA. The CDR3 runs 13 residues. The CDR3 protein is CSVTENSNQPQHF. The CDR3 nucleotides are TGCAGCGTTACGGAGAATAGCAATCAGCCCCAGCATTTT. Supplemented by reference TRBV29-1 and TRBJ1-5, the full variable domain reads SAVISQKPSRDICQRGTSLTIQCQVDSQVTMMFWYRQQPGQSLTLIATANQGSEATYESGFVIDKFPISRPNLTFSTLTVSNMSPEDSSIYLCSVTENSNQPQHFGDGTRLSIL.

This clone has only a few counts. For the CDR3, the DNA is TGTGCCAGCAGCTTAGGACTAGCGGGGCAAGAGACCCAGTACTTC. Translating gives CASSLGLAGQETQYF. This chain joins TRBV11-2 and TRBJ2-5; 11 bases map to TRBD2. J gave up 2 bases and V 1 base, and 0 bases lay outside the gene matches. The CDR3 extends over 15 amino acids. The germline V gene has CDR1 SGHAT and CDR2 FQNNGV.

This clone was recorded at least ten times. The V gene is TRBV5-6, the J gene TRBJ1-2; D might be TRBD1 (6 bases). This CDR3 is 14 amino acids long. Germline-derived CDR1 and CDR2 are SGHDT and YYEEEE. Trimming left V 4 bases short and J 5 bases short, with 15 bases between. CDR3 amino acids: CASSPGSRGYGYTF. The CDR3 coding sequence is TGTGCCAGCAGCCCGGGAAGCAGGGGTTATGGCTACACCTTC.

This clone showed up just a few times. The chain links TRBV4-3 to TRBJ2-7; possibly TRBD1 for D (7 bases). Germline CDR1 is LGHNA and CDR2 is YSLEER. This CDR3 is built from 15 residues. V was shortened by 9 bases and J by 1 base, with 19 bases between the two germline ends. CDR3 sequence reads: CASRRGGGASYEQYV. The DNA for the CDR3 is TGCGCCAGTCGTAGAGGAGGGGGCGCTTCCTACGAGCAGTACGTC.